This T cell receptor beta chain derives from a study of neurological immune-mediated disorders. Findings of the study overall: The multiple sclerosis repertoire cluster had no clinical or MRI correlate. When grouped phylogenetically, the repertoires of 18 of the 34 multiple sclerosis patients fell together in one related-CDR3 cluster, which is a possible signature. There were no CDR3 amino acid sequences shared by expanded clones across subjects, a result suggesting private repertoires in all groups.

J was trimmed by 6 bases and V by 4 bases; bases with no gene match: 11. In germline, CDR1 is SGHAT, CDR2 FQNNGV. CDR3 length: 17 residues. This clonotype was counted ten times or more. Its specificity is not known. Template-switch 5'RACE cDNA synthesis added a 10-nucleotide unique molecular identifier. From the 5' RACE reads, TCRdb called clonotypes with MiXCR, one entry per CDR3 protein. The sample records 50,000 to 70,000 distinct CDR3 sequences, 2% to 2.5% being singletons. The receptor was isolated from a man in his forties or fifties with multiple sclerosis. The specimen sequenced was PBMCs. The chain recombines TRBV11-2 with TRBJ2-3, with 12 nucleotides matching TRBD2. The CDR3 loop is CASSSVGTSGGSDTQYF. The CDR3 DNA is TGTGCCAGCAGCTCGGTGGGCACTAGCGGGGGGTCGGATACGCAGTATTTT.